This is a list of T cell receptor beta chains from one sample in a study of T cell responses to AZD1222 COVID-19 vaccine. Sequencing used immunoSEQ multiplex PCR; TCRdb keeps in-frame clones, though not all of them. The sample consists of more than 100,000 clones, approximately 88% of them appearing once. The sample consisted of peripheral blood, taken on day 0 of AZD1222 vaccination. The receptors here all came from an adult in good health. The CDR3 runs from the conserved cysteine through the conserved F or W. D genes are given only for firm matches.

CDR3 protein	V gene	D gene
CASSFGRAYEQYF	TRBV11-3	.
CASSPDMTSTDTQYF	TRBV18	.
CASSFGNTEAFF	TRBV12-3/TRBV12-4	.
CASSQRQTNNSPLHF	TRBV6-5	.
CASSQSSYGLNEQFF	TRBV11-2	.
CASSFGGRVFEVAYNEQFF	TRBV5-4	.
CASSLFLGQGTQPQHF	TRBV27	.
CASRPDSRSPLHF	TRBV27	.
CASSYQTGSGELFF	TRBV6-5	.
CASSFRGAGIPYEQYF	TRBV7-2	.